This record looks at one T cell receptor (beta chain) sequence and its context. Its target is unknown. The data belong to a study of post-analysis software for immune sequencing data. Study at large: The courses of disease that were included comprised relapsing-remitting, secondary progressive and progressive-relapsing multiple sclerosis.

Built from TCR beta cDNA, the libraries had unique molecular identifiers in them. The T cell input of roughly 0.9 to 11 million gave around 450,000 cDNA molecules. TCRdb processed the PCR reads anew with MiXCR; each CDR3 protein has one entry. The sample holds over 700,000 distinct CDR3 sequences, 25% to 30% seen once. Germline-derived CDR1 and CDR2 are SEHNR and FQNEAQ (reference sequence). The J segment lost 1 base and the V segment lost 5 bases, leaving 10 bases of the junction unmatched. CDR3 length equals 18 residues. Study conclusions and caveats: Strong co-clustering by F measure was seen for same-batch samples. People with multiple sclerosis had a significantly lower normalized Chao1 diversity than controls did. TRBV5-6, TRBV5-1 and TRBV20-1 were among 4 or 5 TRBV segments more frequent in patients than controls.

Source material: blood. The chain couples TRBV7-9 to TRBJ2-6; TRBD1 matches 8 bases. The sequence was obtained from a girl between 5 and 17 years old with multiple sclerosis. The CDR3 sequence is CASSPLKGQGSGANVLTF. CDR3 DNA: TGTGCCAGCAGCCCACTCAAAGGACAGGGATCTGGGGCCAACGTCCTGACTTTC.